These T cell receptor beta chains were read from a single sample in a study of a mutant IDH1 vaccine in newly diagnosed glioma. No antigen has been identified for these receptors. The method was immunoSEQ multiplex PCR; TCRdb's version includes in-frame clones alone and lacks a portion of them. The sample holds 40,000 to 55,000 clones, roughly four fifths seen once. The sample in question was PBMCs, obtained from a glioma patient whose treatment included an IDH1 peptide vaccine. These TCRs come from a man aged 35 to 55 with glioma. Both conserved end residues are part of each CDR3.

v_call	cdr3_length	j_call	cdr3_aa
TRBV5-4	15	TRBJ1-5	CASSLDGGSNQPQHF
TRBV11-2	14	TRBJ2-5	CASSLARVQETQYF
TRBV28	15	TRBJ1-2	CASSSPGQEVRGYTF
TRBV7-2	14	TRBJ1-5	CASSSSPVNQPQHF
TRBV27	17	TRBJ2-5	CASSLLHRGALIETQYF
TRBV6-5	11	TRBJ1-1	CAGGQATEAFF
TRBV19	14	TRBJ1-5	CASTPDIGNQPQHF
TRBV18	15	TRBJ1-5	CASSPGSHSNQPQHF
TRBV15	15	TRBJ2-5	CATSRSRTSEKTQYF
TRBV19	15	TRBJ2-2	CASSSRLAGSGELFF
TRBV27	11	TRBJ2-3	CVTDGTDTQYF
TRBV7-9	13	TRBJ1-1	CAQRPGTNTEAFF
TRBV5-1	14	TRBJ1-1	CASRSENRDTEAFF
TRBV4-2	14	TRBJ1-2	CASSPTGTNYGYTF
TRBV9	14	TRBJ1-2	CASSVDLSNYGYTF
TRBV5-4	13	TRBJ1-1	CAKSTDRHTEAFF
TRBV19	13	TRBJ1-1	CASSPERATEAFF
TRBV10-1	14	TRBJ2-1	CASSFDPSSDEQFF
TRBV5-1	15	TRBJ2-1	CASSSGTGFIYEQFF
TRBV27	13	TRBJ2-1	CASSSTSANEQFF
TRBV19	18	TRBJ2-1	CASSGWTSGRAGWNEQFF
TRBV15	14	TRBJ2-3	CATSRDSGRRTQYF
TRBV7-9	16	TRBJ2-1	CASSRPANGPYNEQFF
TRBV6-6	15	TRBJ2-1	CASSTREGVYNEQFF
TRBV7-9	14	TRBJ1-2	CASSLGGRMNGYTF